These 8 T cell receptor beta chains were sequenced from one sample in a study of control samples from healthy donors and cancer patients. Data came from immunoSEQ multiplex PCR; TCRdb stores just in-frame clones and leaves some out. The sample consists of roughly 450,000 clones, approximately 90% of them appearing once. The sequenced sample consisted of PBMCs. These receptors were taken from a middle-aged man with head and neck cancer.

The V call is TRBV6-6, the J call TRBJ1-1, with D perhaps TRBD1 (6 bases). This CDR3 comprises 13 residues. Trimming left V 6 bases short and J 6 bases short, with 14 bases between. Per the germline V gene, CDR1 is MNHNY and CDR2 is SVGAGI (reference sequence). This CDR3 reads CASSRDMTAEAFF. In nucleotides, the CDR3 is TGTGCCAGCAGCCGGGACATGACGGCTGAAGCTTTCTTT.

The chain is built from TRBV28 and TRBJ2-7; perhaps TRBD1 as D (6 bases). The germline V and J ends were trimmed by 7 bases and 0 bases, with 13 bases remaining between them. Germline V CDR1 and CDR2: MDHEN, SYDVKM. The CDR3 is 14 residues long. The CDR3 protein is CASKKGVLSYEQYF. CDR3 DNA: TGTGCCAGCAAGAAGGGGGTCCTCTCCTACGAGCAGTACTTC.

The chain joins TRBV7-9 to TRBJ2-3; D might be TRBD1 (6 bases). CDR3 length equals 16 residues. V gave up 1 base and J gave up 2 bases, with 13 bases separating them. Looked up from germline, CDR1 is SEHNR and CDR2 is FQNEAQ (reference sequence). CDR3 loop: CASSLVTGSVTDTQYF. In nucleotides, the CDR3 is TGTGCCAGCAGCTTAGTTACAGGGTCGGTCACAGATACGCAGTATTTT. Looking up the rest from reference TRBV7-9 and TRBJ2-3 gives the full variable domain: DTGVSQNPRHKITKRGQNVTFRCDPISEHNRLYWYRQTLGQGPEFLTYFQNEAQLEKSRLLSDRFSAERPKGSFSTLEIQRTEQGDSAMYLCASSLVTGSVTDTQYFGPGTRLTVL.

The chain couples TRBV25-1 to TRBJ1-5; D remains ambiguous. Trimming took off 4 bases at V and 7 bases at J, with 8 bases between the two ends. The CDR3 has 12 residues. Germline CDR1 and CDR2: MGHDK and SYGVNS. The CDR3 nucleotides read TGTGCCAGCAGTGCAGGAGGGCAGCCCCAGCATTTT. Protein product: CASSAGGQPQHF.

CDR3 region: CASSPQTTMTGFEQYF. The CDR3 bases are TGTGCCAGCTCACCGCAGACCACCATGACAGGCTTCGAGCAGTACTTC. This chain joins TRBV18 and TRBJ2-7; TRBD1 is a possible D gene (6 bases). Germline loops: CDR1 KGHSH, CDR2 LQKENI. Trimming removed 3 bases from V and 6 bases from J, with 21 bases in between. The CDR3 contains 16 residues.

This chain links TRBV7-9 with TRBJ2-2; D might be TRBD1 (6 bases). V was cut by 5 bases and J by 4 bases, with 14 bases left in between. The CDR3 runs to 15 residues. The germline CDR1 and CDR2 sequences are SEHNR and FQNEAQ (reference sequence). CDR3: CASSPASGATGELFF. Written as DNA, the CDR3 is TGTGCCAGCAGCCCCGCCTCAGGGGCCACCGGGGAGCTGTTTTTT. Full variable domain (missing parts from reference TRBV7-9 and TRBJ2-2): DTGVSQNPRHKITKRGQNVTFRCDPISEHNRLYWYRQTLGQGPEFLTYFQNEAQLEKSRLLSDRFSAERPKGSFSTLEIQRTEQGDSAMYLCASSPASGATGELFFGEGSRLTVL.

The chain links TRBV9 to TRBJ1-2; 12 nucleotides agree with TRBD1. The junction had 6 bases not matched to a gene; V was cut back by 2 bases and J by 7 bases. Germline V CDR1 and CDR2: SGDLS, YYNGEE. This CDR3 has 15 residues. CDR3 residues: CASSVGTGGLGGYTF. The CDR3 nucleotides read TGTGCCAGCAGCGTCGGGACAGGGGGCTTGGGTGGCTACACCTTC.

DNA for the CDR3: TGTGCCAGCAGCTCCGGTCGGGGGGGCACTGAAGCTTTCTTT. Amino acid sequence: CASSSGRGGTEAFF. The rearrangement links TRBV6-5 to TRBJ1-1, with D maybe TRBD1 (5 bases). This CDR3 spans 14 amino acids. Germline values: CDR1 MNHEY, CDR2 SVGAGI. With 6 bases removed from V and 4 bases from J, the gap between germline ends came to 15 bases.